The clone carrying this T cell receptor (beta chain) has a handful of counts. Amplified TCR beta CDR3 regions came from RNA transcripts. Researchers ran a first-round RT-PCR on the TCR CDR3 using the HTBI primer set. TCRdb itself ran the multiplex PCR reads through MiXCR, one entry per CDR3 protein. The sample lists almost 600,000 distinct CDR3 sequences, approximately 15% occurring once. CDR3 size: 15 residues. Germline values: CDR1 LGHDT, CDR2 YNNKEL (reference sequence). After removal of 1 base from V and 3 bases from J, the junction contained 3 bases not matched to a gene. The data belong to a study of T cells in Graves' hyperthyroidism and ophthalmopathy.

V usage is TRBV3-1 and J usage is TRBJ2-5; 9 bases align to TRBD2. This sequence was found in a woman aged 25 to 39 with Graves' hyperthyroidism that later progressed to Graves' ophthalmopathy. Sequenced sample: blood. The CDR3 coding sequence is TGTGCCAGCAGCCAAGTGTGGACTAGCGAAGAGACCCAGTACTTC. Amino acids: CASSQVWTSEETQYF.